One and the same sample provided the 5 T cell receptor beta chains below, sequenced in a study of control samples from healthy donors and cancer patients. TCRdb's copy holds only in-frame clones and misses some; the assay was immunoSEQ multiplex PCR. The sample records 95,000 to 150,000 clones, 85% to 90% being singletons. Sequenced input: blood. These receptor sequences come from a man under 40 in good health.

The chain joins TRBV7-9 to TRBJ1-1; D not resolved. Germline CDR1 reads SEHNR; CDR2 reads FQNEAQ (reference sequence). V lost 7 bases to trimming and J lost 1 base, with 4 bases between them. The CDR3 has 11 residues. CDR3 sequence reads: CASTGNTEAFF. The CDR3 bases are TGTGCCAGCACAGGGAACACTGAAGCTTTCTTT.

This clone was seen only a few times. The rearrangement joins TRBV7-2 to TRBJ1-3; D is undetermined. This CDR3 has 15 amino acids. Germline V gives CDR1 SGHTA, CDR2 FQGNSA. V was pared by 0 bases and J by 0 bases, with 6 bases between. The CDR3 DNA is TGTGCCAGCAGCTTAGCCGGACTCTCTGGAAACACCATATATTTT. Its translation: CASSLAGLSGNTIYF.

In DNA form, the CDR3 reads TGCGCCAGCAGCCAAACAGGGAAGACTAATGAAAAACTGTTTTTT. This gives the protein CASSQTGKTNEKLFF. The chain recombines TRBV5-1 with TRBJ1-4; a weak D match, TRBD1 (6 bases). V lost 4 bases, J lost 2 bases, and 12 bases lay in between. Germline CDR1 and CDR2: SGHRS and YFSETQ. There are 15 residues in the CDR3.

The J gene is TRBJ1-1, the V gene TRBV24-1; D is possibly TRBD1 (5 bases). Trimming cost V 4 bases and J 7 bases, with 9 bases left between them. The germline V gene encodes CDR1 KGHDR and CDR2 SFDVKD. This CDR3 is 12 amino acids long. The CDR3 is CATSDLTGEAFF. Written as DNA, the CDR3 is TGTGCCACCAGTGACCTTACAGGTGAAGCTTTCTTT.

The chain links TRBV11-2 to TRBJ1-4; the match to TRBD1 covers 7 bases. Germline V gene lookup returns CDR1 SGHAT and CDR2 FQNNGV. The CDR3 extends over 15 amino acids. The J segment lost 4 bases and the V segment lost 3 bases, leaving 5 bases of the junction unmatched. The CDR3 bases are TGTGCCAGCAGCTTGCCGGGACAGCTTAATGAAAAACTGTTTTTT. This translates into CASSLPGQLNEKLFF.